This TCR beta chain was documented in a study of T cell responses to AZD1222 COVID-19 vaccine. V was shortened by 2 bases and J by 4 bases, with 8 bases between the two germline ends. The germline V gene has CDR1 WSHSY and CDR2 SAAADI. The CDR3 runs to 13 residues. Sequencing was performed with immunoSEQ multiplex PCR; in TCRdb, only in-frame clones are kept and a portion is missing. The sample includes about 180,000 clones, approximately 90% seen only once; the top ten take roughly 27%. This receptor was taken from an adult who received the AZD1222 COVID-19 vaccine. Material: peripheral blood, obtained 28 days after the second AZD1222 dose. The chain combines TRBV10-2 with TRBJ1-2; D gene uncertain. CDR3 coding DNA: TGCGCCAGCAGTGAGGGGTGGGGCTATGGCTACACCTTC. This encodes CASSEGWGYGYTF.